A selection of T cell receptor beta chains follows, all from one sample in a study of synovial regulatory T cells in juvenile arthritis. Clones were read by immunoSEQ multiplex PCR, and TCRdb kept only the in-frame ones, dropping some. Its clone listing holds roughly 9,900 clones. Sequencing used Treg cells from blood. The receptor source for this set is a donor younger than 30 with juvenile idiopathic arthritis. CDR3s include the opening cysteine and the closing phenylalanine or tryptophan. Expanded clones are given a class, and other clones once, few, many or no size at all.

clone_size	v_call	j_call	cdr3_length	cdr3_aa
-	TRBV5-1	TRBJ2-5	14	CASAPGLNQETQYF
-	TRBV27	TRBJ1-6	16	CASMTITSGYNSPLHF
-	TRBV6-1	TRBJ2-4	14	CASSEGGGKNIQYF
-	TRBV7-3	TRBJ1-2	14	CASSFARGGYGYTF
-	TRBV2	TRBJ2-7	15	CASSDPGQLSYEQYF
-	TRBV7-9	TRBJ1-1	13	CASSLPAPPEAFF
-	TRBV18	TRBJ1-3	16	CASSPTGQGSGNTIYF
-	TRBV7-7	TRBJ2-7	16	CASSPTPTVTQGEQYF
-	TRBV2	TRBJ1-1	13	CASRARMNTEAFF
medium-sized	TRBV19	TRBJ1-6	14	CASANFGYNSPLHF
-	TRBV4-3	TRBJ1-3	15	CASSQDRGFRNTIYF
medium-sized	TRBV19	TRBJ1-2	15	CASSHGTISNYGYTF
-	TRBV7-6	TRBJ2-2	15	CASSQRLAQPAELFF
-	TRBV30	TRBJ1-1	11	CAWSRVHEAFF
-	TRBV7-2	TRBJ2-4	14	CASSTGGAKNIQYF
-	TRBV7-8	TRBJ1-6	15	CASSRPGGANSPLHF
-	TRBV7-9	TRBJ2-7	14	CASSFAAGAYEQYF
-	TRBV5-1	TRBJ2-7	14	CASSTPGQGIEQYF
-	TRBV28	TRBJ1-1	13	CASSWSSNTEAFF